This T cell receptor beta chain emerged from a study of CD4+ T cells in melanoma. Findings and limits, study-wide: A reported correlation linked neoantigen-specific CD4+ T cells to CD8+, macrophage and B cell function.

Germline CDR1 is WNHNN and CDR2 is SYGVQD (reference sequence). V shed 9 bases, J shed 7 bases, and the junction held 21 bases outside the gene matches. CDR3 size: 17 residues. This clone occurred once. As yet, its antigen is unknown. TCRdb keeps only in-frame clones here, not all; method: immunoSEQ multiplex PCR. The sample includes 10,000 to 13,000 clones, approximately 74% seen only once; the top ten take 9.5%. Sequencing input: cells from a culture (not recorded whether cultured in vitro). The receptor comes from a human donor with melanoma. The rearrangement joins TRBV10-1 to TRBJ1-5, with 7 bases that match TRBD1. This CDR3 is CASRISKTGVSSQPQHF. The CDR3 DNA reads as TGCGCCAGTCGGATCTCGAAAACAGGGGTGTCGAGCCAGCCCCAGCATTTT.